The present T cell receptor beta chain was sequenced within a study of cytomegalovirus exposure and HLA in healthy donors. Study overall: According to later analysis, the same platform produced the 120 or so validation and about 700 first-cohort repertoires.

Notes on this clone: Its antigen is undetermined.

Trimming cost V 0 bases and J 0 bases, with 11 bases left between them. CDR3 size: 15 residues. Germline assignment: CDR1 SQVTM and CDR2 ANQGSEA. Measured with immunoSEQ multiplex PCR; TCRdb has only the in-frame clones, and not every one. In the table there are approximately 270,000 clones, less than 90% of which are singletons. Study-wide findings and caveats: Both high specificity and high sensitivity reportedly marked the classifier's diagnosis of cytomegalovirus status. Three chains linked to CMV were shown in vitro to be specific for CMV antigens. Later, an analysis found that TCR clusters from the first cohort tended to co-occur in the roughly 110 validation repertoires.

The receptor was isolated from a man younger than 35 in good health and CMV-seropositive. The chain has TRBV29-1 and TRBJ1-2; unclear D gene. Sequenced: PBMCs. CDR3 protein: CSVEDLSEANYGYTF. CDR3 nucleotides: TGCAGCGTTGAAGATCTCTCAGAGGCTAACTATGGCTACACCTTC.